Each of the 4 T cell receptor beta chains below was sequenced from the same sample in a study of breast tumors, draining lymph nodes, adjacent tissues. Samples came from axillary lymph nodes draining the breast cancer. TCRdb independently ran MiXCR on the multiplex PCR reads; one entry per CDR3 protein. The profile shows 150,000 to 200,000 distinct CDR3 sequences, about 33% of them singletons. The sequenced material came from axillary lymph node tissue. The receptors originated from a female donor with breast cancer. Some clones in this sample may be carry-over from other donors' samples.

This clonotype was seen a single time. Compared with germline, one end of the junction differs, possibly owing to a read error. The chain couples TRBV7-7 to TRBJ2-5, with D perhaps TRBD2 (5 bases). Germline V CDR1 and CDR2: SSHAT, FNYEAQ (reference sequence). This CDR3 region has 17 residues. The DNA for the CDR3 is TGTGCTAGCAGCTTAGCCCGGACTCAGGTTCGCAAAGAGACCCAGTACTTC. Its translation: CASSLARTQVRKETQYF.

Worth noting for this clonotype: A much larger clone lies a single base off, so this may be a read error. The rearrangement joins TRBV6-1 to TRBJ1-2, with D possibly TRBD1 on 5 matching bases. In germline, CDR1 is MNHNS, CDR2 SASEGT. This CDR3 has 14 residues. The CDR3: CASINTGGNYGYAF. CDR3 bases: TGTGCCAGCATCAATACTGGGGGGAACTATGGCTACGCCTTC.

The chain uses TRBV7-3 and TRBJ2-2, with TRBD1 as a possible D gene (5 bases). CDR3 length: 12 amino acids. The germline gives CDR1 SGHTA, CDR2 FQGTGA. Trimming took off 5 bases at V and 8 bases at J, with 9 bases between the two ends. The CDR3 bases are TGTGCCAGCAGCGAAAGACAGGGGGAGCTGTTTTTT. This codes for CASSERQGELFF.

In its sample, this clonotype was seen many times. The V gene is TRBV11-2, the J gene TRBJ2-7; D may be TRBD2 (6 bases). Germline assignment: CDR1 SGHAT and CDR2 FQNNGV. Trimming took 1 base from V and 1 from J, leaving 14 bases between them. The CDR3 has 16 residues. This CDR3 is CASSLVAGSPSYEQYF. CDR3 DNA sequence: TGTGCCAGCAGCTTAGTGGCGGGATCCCCTTCCTACGAGCAGTACTTC.